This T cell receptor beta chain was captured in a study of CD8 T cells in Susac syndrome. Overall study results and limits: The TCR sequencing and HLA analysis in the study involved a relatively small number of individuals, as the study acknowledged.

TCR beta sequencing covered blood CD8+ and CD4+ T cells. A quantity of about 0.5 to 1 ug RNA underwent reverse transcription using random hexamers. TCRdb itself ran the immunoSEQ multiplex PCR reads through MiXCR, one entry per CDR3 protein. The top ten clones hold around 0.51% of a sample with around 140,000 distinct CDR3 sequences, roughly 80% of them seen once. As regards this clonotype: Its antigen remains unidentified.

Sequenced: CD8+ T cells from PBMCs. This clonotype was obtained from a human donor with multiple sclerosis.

CDR3 protein: CASSFVMASGGYQETQYF. In nucleotides, the CDR3 is TGTGCCAGCAGCTTCGTGATGGCTAGCGGGGGATACCAAGAGACCCAGTACTTC. The chain couples TRBV7-8 to TRBJ2-5, with 10 bases identical to TRBD2. The germline CDR1 and CDR2 sequences are SGHVS and FQNEAQ. With 3 bases clipped from V and 0 bases from J, the junction kept 10 bases outside the gene matches. The CDR3 runs 18 residues.